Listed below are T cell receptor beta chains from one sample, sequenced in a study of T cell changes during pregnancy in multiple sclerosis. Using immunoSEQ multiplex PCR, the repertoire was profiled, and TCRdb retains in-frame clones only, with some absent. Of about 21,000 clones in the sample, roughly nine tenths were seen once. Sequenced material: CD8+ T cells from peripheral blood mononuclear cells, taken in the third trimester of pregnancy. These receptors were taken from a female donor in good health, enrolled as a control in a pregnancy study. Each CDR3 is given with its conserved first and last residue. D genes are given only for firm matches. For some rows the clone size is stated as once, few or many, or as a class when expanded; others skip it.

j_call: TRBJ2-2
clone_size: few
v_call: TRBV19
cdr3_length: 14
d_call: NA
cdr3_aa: CASSIRQVGGELFF
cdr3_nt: TGTGCCAGTAGTATACGACAGGTCGGAGGGGAGCTGTTTTTT

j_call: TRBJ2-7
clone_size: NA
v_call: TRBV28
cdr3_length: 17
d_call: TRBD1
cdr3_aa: CASSSPRVTTGTYEQYF
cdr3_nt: TGTGCCAGCAGTTCGCCCCGGGTCACGACAGGGACCTACGAGCAGTACTTC

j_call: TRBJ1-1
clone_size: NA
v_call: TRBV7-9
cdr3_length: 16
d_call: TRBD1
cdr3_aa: CASSPEIPPGGGEAFF
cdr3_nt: TGTGCCAGCAGTCCCGAAATCCCCCCAGGGGGCGGTGAAGCTTTCTTT

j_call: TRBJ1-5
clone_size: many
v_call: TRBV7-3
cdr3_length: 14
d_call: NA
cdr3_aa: CASLIFRSNQPQHF
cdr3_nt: TGTGCCAGCTTGATCTTTCGGAGCAATCAGCCCCAGCATTTT

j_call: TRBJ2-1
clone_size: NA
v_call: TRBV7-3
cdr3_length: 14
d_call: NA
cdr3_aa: CASSLRQGLNEQFF
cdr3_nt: TGTGCCAGCAGCTTACGACAGGGACTGAATGAGCAGTTCTTC

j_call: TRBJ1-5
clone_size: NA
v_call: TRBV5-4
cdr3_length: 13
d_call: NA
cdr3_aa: CASSPGGNEPQHF
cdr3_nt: TGTGCCAGCAGCCCTGGGGGGAATGAGCCCCAGCATTTT

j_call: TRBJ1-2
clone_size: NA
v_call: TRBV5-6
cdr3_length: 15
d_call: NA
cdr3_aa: CASSRRDTANYGYTF
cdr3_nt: TGTGCCAGCAGCCGCCGGGACACAGCTAACTATGGCTACACCTTC

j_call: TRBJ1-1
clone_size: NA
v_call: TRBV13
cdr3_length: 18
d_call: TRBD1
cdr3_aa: CASSPGSGTERMGTEAFF
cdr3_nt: TGTGCCAGCAGCCCAGGGTCCGGGACAGAAAGGATGGGCACTGAAGCTTTCTTT

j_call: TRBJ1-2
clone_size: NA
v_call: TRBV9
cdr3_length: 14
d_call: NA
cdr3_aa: CASSVGGSRDGYTF
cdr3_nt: TGTGCCAGCAGCGTAGGGGGCAGCCGGGATGGCTACACCTTC

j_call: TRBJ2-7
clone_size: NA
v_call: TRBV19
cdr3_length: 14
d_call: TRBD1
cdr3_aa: CASRDRPLSYEQYF
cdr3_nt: TGTGCCAGCCGGGACAGACCGCTTTCCTACGAGCAGTACTTC

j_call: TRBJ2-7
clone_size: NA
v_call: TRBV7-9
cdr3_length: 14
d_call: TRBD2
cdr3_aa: CASTLGLAGVEQYF
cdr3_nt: TGTGCCAGCACCCTAGGACTAGCGGGGGTTGAGCAGTACTTC

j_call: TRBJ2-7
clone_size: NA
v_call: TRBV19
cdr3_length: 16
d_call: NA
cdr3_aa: CASSIDGDRQRYEQYF
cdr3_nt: TGTGCCAGTAGTATTGACGGAGACAGACAGCGCTACGAGCAGTACTTC

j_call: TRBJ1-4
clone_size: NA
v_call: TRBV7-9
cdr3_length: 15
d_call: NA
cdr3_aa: CASSSGVSTNEKLFF
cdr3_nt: TGTGCCAGCAGCTCAGGGGTTTCTACTAATGAAAAACTGTTTTTT

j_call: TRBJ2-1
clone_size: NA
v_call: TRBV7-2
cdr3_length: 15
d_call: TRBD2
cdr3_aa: CASSQLAGGRNEQFF
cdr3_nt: TGTGCCAGCAGCCAACTAGCGGGAGGCAGGAATGAGCAGTTCTTC

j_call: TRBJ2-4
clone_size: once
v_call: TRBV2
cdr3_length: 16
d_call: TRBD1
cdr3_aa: CASRDRGLSSLDIQYF
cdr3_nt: TGTGCCAGCCGGGACAGGGGGCTTTCAAGTCTGGACATTCAGTACTTC

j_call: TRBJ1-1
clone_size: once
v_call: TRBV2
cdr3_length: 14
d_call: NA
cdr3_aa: CASRLKIMNTEAFF
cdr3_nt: TGTGCCAGCAGACTAAAGATCATGAACACTGAAGCTTTCTTT

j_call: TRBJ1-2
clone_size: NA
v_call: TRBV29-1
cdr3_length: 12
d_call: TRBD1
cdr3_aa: CSVEGQGYGYTF
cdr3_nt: TGCAGCGTTGAAGGACAGGGCTATGGCTACACCTTC

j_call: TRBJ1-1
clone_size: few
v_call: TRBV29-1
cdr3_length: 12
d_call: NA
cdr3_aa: CSVVGGREEAFF
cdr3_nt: TGCAGCGTTGTAGGGGGACGAGAAGAAGCTTTCTTT

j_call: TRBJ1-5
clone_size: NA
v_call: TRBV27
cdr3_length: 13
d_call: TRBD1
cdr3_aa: CASRTGVNQPQHF
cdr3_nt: TGTGCCAGCAGGACAGGGGTAAATCAGCCCCAGCATTTT

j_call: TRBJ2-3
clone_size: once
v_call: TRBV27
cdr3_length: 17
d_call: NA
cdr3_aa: CASSGFRGRTSTDTQYF
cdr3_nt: TGTGCCAGCAGTGGCTTCCGAGGCAGGACTAGCACAGATACGCAGTATTTT

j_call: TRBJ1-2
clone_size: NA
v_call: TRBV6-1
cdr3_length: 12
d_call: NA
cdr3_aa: CASSDAGGPCTF
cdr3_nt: TGTGCCAGCAGTGATGCGGGCGGACCCTGCACCTTC

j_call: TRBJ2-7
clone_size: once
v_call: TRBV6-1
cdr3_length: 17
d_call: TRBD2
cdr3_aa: CASSEGGGTVPTYEQYF
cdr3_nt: TGTGCCAGCAGTGAAGGGGGAGGGACGGTGCCGACCTACGAGCAGTACTTC

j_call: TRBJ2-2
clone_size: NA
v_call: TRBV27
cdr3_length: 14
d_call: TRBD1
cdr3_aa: CASSLGTAPGELFF
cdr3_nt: TGTGCCAGCTCGCTCGGGACAGCACCCGGGGAGCTGTTTTTT

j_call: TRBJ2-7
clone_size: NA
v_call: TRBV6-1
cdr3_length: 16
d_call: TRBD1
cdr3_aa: CASSEVPGQGGYEQYF
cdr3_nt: TGTGCCAGCAGTGAAGTCCCGGGACAGGGTGGATACGAGCAGTACTTC

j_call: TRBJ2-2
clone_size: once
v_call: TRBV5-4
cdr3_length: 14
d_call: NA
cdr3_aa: CASSLGGNTGELFF
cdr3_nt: TGTGCCAGCAGCCTAGGAGGGAACACCGGGGAGCTGTTTTTT

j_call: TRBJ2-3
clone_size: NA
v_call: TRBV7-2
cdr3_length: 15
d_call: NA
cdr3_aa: CASSHLRGSQDTQYF
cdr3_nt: TGTGCCAGCAGCCACCTACGGGGTAGTCAGGATACGCAGTATTTT

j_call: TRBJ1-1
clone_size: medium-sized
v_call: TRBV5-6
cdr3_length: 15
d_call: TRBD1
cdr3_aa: CASSLGTGGYTEAFF
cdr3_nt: TGTGCCAGCAGCTTGGGAACAGGGGGCTACACTGAAGCTTTCTTT

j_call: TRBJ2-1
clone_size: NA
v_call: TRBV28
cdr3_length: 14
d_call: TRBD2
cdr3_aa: CATLLAGVYNEQFF
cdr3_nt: TGTGCCACCCTTCTAGCGGGGGTTTACAATGAGCAGTTCTTC

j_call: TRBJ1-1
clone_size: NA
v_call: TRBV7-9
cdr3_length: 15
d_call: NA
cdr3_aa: CASSTINRVLTEAFF
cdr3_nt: TGTGCCAGCAGCACCATCAACAGGGTCTTGACTGAAGCTTTCTTT

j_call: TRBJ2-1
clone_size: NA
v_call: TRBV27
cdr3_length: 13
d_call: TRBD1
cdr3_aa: CASSPRQGGEQFF
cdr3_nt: TGTGCCAGCAGTCCCCGACAGGGTGGTGAGCAGTTCTTC